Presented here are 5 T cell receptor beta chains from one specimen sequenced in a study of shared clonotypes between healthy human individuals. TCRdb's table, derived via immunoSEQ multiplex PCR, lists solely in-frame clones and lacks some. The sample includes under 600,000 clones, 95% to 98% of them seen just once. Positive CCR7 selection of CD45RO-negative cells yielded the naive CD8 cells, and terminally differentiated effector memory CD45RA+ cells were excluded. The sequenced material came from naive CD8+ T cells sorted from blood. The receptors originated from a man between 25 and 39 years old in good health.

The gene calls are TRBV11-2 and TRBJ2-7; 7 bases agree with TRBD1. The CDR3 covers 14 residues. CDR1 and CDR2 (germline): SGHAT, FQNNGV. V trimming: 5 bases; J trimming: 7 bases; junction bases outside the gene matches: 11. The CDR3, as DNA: TGTGCCAGCAGCACAGGGGAAAGGGCATTTGAGCAGTACTTC. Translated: CASSTGERAFEQYF.

The CDR3 nucleotides read TGCGCCAGCAGAGTAGGCTACACAGATACGCAGTATTTT. This translates into CASRVGYTDTQYF. V usage is TRBV5-1 and J usage is TRBJ2-3; D is uncertain. The germline CDR1 and CDR2 sequences are SGHRS and YFSETQ. V lost 5 bases and J 2 bases, leaving 9 bases between the germline ends. This CDR3 is 13 amino acids long.

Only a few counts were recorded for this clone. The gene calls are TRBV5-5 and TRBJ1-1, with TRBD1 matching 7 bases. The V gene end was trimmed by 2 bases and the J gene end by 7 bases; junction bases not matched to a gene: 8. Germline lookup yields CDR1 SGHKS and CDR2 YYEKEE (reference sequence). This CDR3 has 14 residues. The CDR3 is CASSFWDSDVEAFF. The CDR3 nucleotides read TGTGCCAGCAGCTTTTGGGACAGTGACGTTGAAGCTTTCTTT.

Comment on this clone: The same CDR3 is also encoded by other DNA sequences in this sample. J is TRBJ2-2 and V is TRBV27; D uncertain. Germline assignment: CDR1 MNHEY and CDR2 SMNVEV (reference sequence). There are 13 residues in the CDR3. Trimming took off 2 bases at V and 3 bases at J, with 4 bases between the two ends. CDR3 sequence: CASSLADTGELFF. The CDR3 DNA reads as TGTGCCAGCAGTTTAGCAGACACCGGGGAGCTGTTTTTT.

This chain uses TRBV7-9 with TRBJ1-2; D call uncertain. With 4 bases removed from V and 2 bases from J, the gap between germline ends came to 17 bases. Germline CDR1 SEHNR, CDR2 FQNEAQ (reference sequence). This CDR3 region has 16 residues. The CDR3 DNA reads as TGTGCCAGCAGCTCGGGCGGGAGACAAGGAAACTATGGCTACACCTTC. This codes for CASSSGGRQGNYGYTF.